Shown below are 27 T cell receptor beta chains from a single sample sequenced in a study of CD8 T cells in ankylosing spondylitis (dated by TCRdb to 2015 to 2018). Overall study results and their limits: Blood from ankylosing spondylitis patients appeared to be characterized by a TCR beta motif made up of several highly homologous amino acid variants.

These receptors are not linked to any known antigen. Library generation was performed with 5' RACE. TCRdb shows the sequencer as Illumina HiSeq 2500. The public reads were reprocessed in TCRdb via fastp at Q25 and MiXCR, keeping in-frame beta chains. Each CDR3 protein appears once, grouped with its most common genes and DNA. For this sample there are 100,000 to 150,000 distinct CDR3 sequences; roughly a sixth appear just once. The ten largest make up roughly a third of the sample. Sequencing was carried out using blood, either unsorted or a sorted T cell fraction (not recorded which). The receptor source for this set is a male donor with ankylosing spondylitis.

The table lists this clonotype with a few counts. V and J are TRBV6-5 and TRBJ2-2, with D unresolved. Trimming pared 8 bases from V and 6 bases from J, leaving 10 bases between. The CDR3 totals 12 residues. Germline-derived CDR1 and CDR2 are MNHEY and SVGAGI. The CDR3 DNA reads TGTGCCAGCGAGAGTGGGTCCGGGGAGCTGTTTTTT. Encoded protein: CASESGSGELFF.

This clonotype was found a few times. This sequence joins TRBV5-1 and TRBJ2-7; perhaps D is TRBD1 or TRBD2 (5 bases each). V was shortened by 4 bases and J by 3 bases, with 11 bases between the two germline ends. CDR1 SGHRS and CDR2 YFSETQ come from the germline V gene. The length of the CDR3 is 13 residues. The DNA of the CDR3 is TGCGCCAGCAGCCCTGAGGGGTTCTACGAGCAGTACTTC. Protein sequence: CASSPEGFYEQYF.

The rearrangement links TRBV7-9 to TRBJ2-1; D is uncertain. Deletions cut 5 bases from V and 8 bases from J, with 13 bases between. This CDR3 comprises 13 residues. Germline lookup yields CDR1 SEHNR and CDR2 FQNEAQ (reference sequence). The CDR3 DNA follows: TGTGCCAGCAGCCAAAAGGGATCTTATGAGCAGTTCTTC. Translating it yields CASSQKGSYEQFF.

The sample holds a few counts of this clonotype. The V gene is TRBV29-1, the J gene TRBJ2-5; 11 bases fit TRBD2. The CDR3 consists of 19 residues. CDR1 is SQVTM, CDR2 ANQGSEA, per germline. The J segment lost 4 bases and the V segment lost 0 bases, leaving 16 bases of the junction unmatched. CDR3 coding DNA: TGCAGCGTTGAAGACCCGGGACTAGCGGCACTCACCCCGCCAGAGACCCAGTACTTC. Translating gives CSVEDPGLAALTPPETQYF.

CDR3 amino acids: CASSQRGGQSEAFF. In DNA form, the CDR3 reads TGCGCCAGCAGCCAAAGGGGAGGACAGTCTGAAGCTTTCTTT. The chain combines TRBV4-1 with TRBJ1-1; D is perhaps TRBD1 (6 bases). V gave up 2 bases and J gave up 6 bases, with 13 bases separating them. The CDR3 has 14 amino acids. Germline CDR1 and CDR2: MGHRA and YSYEKL.

This clonotype appeared a few times. J is TRBJ2-7 and V is TRBV12-3 or TRBV12-4; D might be TRBD1 or TRBD2, each matching 5 bases. V was shortened by 4 bases and J by 4 bases, with 8 bases between the two germline ends. The CDR3 contains 12 residues. In DNA form, the CDR3 reads TGTGCCAGCAGTTCGGGACGATACGAGCAGTACTTC. It yields the protein CASSSGRYEQYF.

The chain has TRBV4-1 and TRBJ2-3; TRBD2 aligns across 8 bases. CDR1 is MGHRA, CDR2 YSYEKL, per germline. CDR3 length: 15 residues. Trimming took 1 base from V and 5 from J; bases not matched to a gene: 5. This CDR3 is CASSQAELAGDTQYF. The CDR3 DNA sequence: TGCGCCAGCAGCCAAGCGGAGCTAGCGGGAGATACGCAGTATTTT.

In its sample, this clonotype was seen a few times. The gene calls are TRBV12-3 or TRBV12-4 and TRBJ1-5, with D possibly matching TRBD1 (5 bases). The CDR3 runs 14 residues. V lost 6 bases and J 1 base, leaving 10 bases between the germline ends. This chain's CDR3 is CASSQTVSNQPQHF. In DNA, the CDR3 is TGTGCCAGCAGCCAGACAGTGAGCAATCAGCCCCAGCATTTT.

The CDR3 nucleotides read TGCGCCAGCAGCCAAGGCTCAGGGGTCAATCAGCCCCAGCATTTT. It translates to CASSQGSGVNQPQHF. V gene TRBV4-1 combines with J gene TRBJ1-5, with D possibly TRBD1 on 6 matching bases. Germline V lookup: CDR1 MGHRA, CDR2 YSYEKL. Trimming shortened V by 1 base and J by 3 bases, and 10 bases separated the two germline ends. This CDR3 contains 15 residues.

The genes are TRBV6-5 and TRBJ2-7; D is perhaps TRBD2 (5 bases). The CDR3 contains 15 residues. Germline V gene sequence: CDR1 MNHEY, CDR2 SVGAGI. V was pared by 0 bases and J by 2 bases, with 11 bases between. CDR3 sequence: CASSYSPSGPYEQYF. The CDR3, as DNA: TGTGCCAGCAGTTACTCCCCAAGCGGACCCTACGAGCAGTACTTC.

This clonotype was recorded at least ten times. This chain joins TRBV5-1 and TRBJ2-1, with TRBD1 as a possible D gene (6 bases). CDR1 and CDR2 (germline): SGHRS, YFSETQ. V gave up 1 base and J gave up 0 bases, with 11 bases separating them. CDR3 size: 16 residues. Here the CDR3 DNA reads TGCGCCAGCAGCTTGATGGGACAAATCTCCTACAATGAGCAGTTCTTC. Translated, it gives CASSLMGQISYNEQFF.

This clonotype showed up just a few times. The gene calls are TRBV5-1 and TRBJ2-7; 8 bases align to TRBD2. The CDR3 contains 15 residues. V dropped 0 bases and J dropped 4; count of bases not matched to a gene: 6. Germline CDR1 and CDR2: SGHRS and YFSETQ. The CDR3 nucleotides are TGCGCCAGCAGCTTGGGGACGGGAGGGAAGTACGAGCAGTACTTC. Its protein product is CASSLGTGGKYEQYF.

This clonotype has just a few counts. CDR3 coding DNA: TGTGCCAGCAGCGGGACAGCCCTTTTTGTACCCTTGTACAATGAGCAGTTCTTC. It yields the protein CASSGTALFVPLYNEQFF. V usage is TRBV6-1 and J usage is TRBJ2-1; TRBD1 matches 7 bases. Germline CDR1 MNHNS, CDR2 SASEGT. V was pared by 6 bases and J by 4 bases, with 18 bases of the junction left unmatched. CDR3 size: 18 residues.

The chain carries TRBV4-1 and TRBJ2-1, with D possibly matching TRBD2 (6 bases). Trimming removed 0 bases at V and 3 bases at J, with 12 bases between. There are 16 residues in the CDR3. Germline V CDR1 and CDR2: MGHRA, YSYEKL. CDR3: CASSQDLIAVYNEQFF. The CDR3 DNA follows: TGCGCCAGCAGCCAAGATCTGATAGCGGTCTACAATGAGCAGTTCTTC.

This clonotype appeared a few times. The chain couples TRBV12-5 to TRBJ1-1, with a possible D match to TRBD1 (5 bases). The germline V gene has CDR1 LGHNT and CDR2 FRNRAP. V was pared by 6 bases and J by 6 bases, with 14 bases between. This CDR3 contains 13 residues. CDR3 sequence: CASGSLGVAEAFF. In DNA, the CDR3 is TGTGCTAGTGGGTCCTTGGGGGTAGCTGAAGCTTTCTTT. Full variable domain (rest looked up from reference TRBV12-5 and TRBJ1-1): DARVTQTPRHKVTEMGQEVTMRCQPILGHNTVFWYRQTMMQGLELLAYFRNRAPLDDSGMPKDRFSAEMPDATLATLKIQPSEPRDSAVYFCASGSLGVAEAFFGQGTRLTVV.

This clonotype appeared many times. The chain uses TRBV5-1 and TRBJ1-1; the D gene is possibly TRBD1 (5 bases). In germline, CDR1 is SGHRS, CDR2 YFSETQ. With 2 bases removed from V and 1 base from J, the gap between germline ends came to 9 bases. This CDR3 has 14 residues. CDR3 in amino acids: CASSFGGSNTEAFF. The CDR3 DNA sequence: TGCGCCAGCAGCTTCGGGGGATCGAACACTGAAGCTTTCTTT.

In this sample, this clonotype turned up a few times. The rearrangement uses TRBV12-3 or TRBV12-4 and TRBJ1-6, with TRBD1 as a possible D gene (5 bases). V was trimmed by 11 bases and J by 8 bases, leaving 22 bases between them. The CDR3 is 15 residues long. The CDR3 coding sequence is TGTGCCTACGGGCACCCGACAGTGGGAGATTCACCCCTCCACTTT. This codes for CAYGHPTVGDSPLHF.

This clonotype has more than one count but fewer than ten. The missing conserved phenylalanine or tryptophan at the end of this CDR3 makes a read error likely. The chain employs TRBV2 and TRBJ2-1; TRBD2 matches 12 bases. The CDR3 is 14 amino acids. Germline CDR1 reads SNHLY; CDR2 reads FYNNEI. V lost 6 bases, J lost 7 bases, and 4 bases stayed unmatched. CDR3 region: CASRGLAGLNEQFS. In nucleotides, the CDR3 is TGTGCCAGCAGGGGACTAGCGGGCTTAAATGAGCAGTTCTCC.

This clonotype was observed a handful of times. CDR3 sequence reads: CASNLLARLYNEQFF. CDR3 sequence (DNA): TGTGCCAGCAACCTACTAGCGCGTCTCTACAATGAGCAGTTCTTC. The V gene is TRBV28, the J gene TRBJ2-1, with 7 positions matching TRBD2. The germline V gene encodes CDR1 MDHEN and CDR2 SYDVKM. The junction had 9 bases not matched to a gene; V was cut back by 7 bases and J by 3 bases. The CDR3 totals 15 residues.

This clonotype showed up just a few times. V and J are TRBV11-3 and TRBJ2-4; tentative D call: TRBD2 (5 bases). Trimming took off 5 bases at V and 2 bases at J, with 16 bases between the two ends. The CDR3 is 16 amino acids. CDR1 and CDR2 (germline): SGHNT, YENEEA. The CDR3 protein is CASSPGLRSPKNIQYF. DNA for the CDR3: TGTGCCAGCAGCCCCGGACTCCGCTCTCCCAAAAACATTCAGTACTTC.

This clonotype was counted a few times. The rearrangement links TRBV20-1 to TRBJ1-3; 7 bases are a match to TRBD1. Trimming cost V 2 bases and J 3 bases; bases outside gene matches: 7. Germline V gene sequence: CDR1 DFQATT, CDR2 SNEGSKA (reference sequence). The length of the CDR3 is 15 residues. The CDR3 DNA reads as TGCAGTGCTAGAAAAGACAGGGTGTTTGGAAACACCATATATTTT. It codes for CSARKDRVFGNTIYF.

This chain connects TRBV27 to TRBJ2-1, with D possibly being TRBD1 (6 bases). The germline V and J ends were trimmed by 3 bases and 6 bases, with 12 bases remaining between them. The CDR3 loop spans 14 amino acids. Germline V gene data show CDR1 as MNHEY and CDR2 as SMNVEV (reference sequence). CDR3 loop: CASSFRGSGNEQFF. Here the CDR3 DNA reads TGTGCCAGCAGTTTTAGGGGGAGCGGCAATGAGCAGTTCTTC.

The gene calls are TRBV6-5 and TRBJ2-1; TRBD1 is a possible D gene (5 bases). This CDR3 is built from 13 residues. Germline CDR1 and CDR2: MNHEY and SVGAGI. V was shortened by 0 bases and J by 10 bases, with 10 bases between the two germline ends. CDR3 in amino acids: CASSYSRTREQFF. The CDR3 nucleotides read TGTGCCAGCAGTTACTCGCGGACACGAGAGCAGTTCTTC.

The genes are TRBV4-2 and TRBJ2-5, with 7 bases lining up with TRBD1. This CDR3 contains 15 residues. Germline-derived CDR1 and CDR2 are LGHNA and YNFKEQ. Losses at the gene ends were 4 bases for V and 2 bases for J; bases not matched to a gene: 7. Here the CDR3 DNA reads TGTGCCAGCAGCCTTCCGGGACAGCCACAAGAGACCCAGTACTTC. It yields the protein CASSLPGQPQETQYF.

This sequence joins TRBV5-6 and TRBJ1-2, with a weak D call TRBD1 (5 bases). The V and J ends lost 4 bases and 7 bases respectively, with 14 bases between them. CDR3 length: 13 amino acids. Germline assignment: CDR1 SGHDT and CDR2 YYEEEE. CDR3 sequence reads: CASSPGPLGGYTF. The CDR3 nucleotides read TGTGCCAGCAGCCCAGGGCCCTTGGGTGGCTACACCTTC.

The sample holds a few counts of this clonotype. The chain uses TRBV28 and TRBJ2-7, with D possibly matching TRBD2 (6 bases). Germline V gene data show CDR1 as MDHEN and CDR2 as SYDVKM. The length of the CDR3 is 13 residues. Trimming took 6 bases from V and 0 from J, leaving 9 bases between them. This CDR3 reads CASRASDSYEQYF. The CDR3, as DNA: TGTGCCAGCAGGGCTAGCGACTCCTACGAGCAGTACTTC.

This chain connects TRBV4-1 to TRBJ2-7, with D possibly TRBD2 on 5 matching bases. V lost 1 base and J 6 bases, leaving 16 bases between the germline ends. Germline V lookup: CDR1 MGHRA, CDR2 YSYEKL. The CDR3 loop spans 15 amino acids. The CDR3 loop is CASSQGSSVGGEQYF. In DNA form, the CDR3 reads TGCGCCAGCAGCCAAGGTAGCAGCGTTGGAGGCGAGCAGTACTTC.